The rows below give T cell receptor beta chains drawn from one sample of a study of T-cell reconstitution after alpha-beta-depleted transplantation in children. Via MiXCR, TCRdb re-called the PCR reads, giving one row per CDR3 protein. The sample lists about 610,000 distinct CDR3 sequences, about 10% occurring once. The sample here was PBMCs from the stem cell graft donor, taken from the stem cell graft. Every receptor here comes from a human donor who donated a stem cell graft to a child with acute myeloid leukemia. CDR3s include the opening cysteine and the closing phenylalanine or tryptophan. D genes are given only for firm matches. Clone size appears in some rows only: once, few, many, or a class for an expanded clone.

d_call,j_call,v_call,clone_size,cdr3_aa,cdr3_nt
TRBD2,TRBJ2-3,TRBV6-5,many,CASRRLAGGDTQYF,TGTGCCAGCAGGAGACTAGCGGGAGGGGATACGCAGTATTTT
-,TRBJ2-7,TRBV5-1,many,CASSWQETYEQYF,TGCGCCAGCAGCTGGCAGGAGACCTACGAGCAGTACTTC
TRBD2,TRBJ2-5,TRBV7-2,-,CASSLGRILAGAVTQYF,TGTGCCAGCAGCTTAGGAAGGATACTAGCGGGAGCTGTGACCCAGTACTTC
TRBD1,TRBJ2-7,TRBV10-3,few,CATGDRDKKPGYEQYF,TGTGCCACCGGAGACAGGGACAAAAAACCTGGTTACGAGCAGTACTTC
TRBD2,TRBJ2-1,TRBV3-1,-,CASSQDHSGTSGRAGEQFF,TGTGCCAGCAGCCAAGATCATTCGGGGACTAGCGGGAGGGCGGGTGAGCAGTTCTTC
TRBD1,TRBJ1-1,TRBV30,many,CAWSVIKGAAEAFF,TGTGCCTGGAGTGTAATAAAGGGGGCGGCTGAAGCTTTCTTT
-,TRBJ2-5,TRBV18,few,CASSPLQSEETQYF,TGTGCCAGCTCACCCCTACAGTCGGAAGAGACCCAGTACTTC
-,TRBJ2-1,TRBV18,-,CASSPGGPSAYNEQFF,TGTGCCAGCTCACCTGGGGGGCCGTCAGCCTACAATGAGCAGTTCTTC
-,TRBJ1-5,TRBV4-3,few,CASSQGPGNQPQHF,TGCGCCAGCAGCCAAGGTCCCGGGAATCAGCCCCAGCATTTT
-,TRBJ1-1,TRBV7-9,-,CASSPPLAEAFF,TGTGCCAGCAGCCCCCCGTTGGCTGAAGCTTTCTTT
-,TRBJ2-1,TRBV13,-,CASSLFQGPNLYNEQFF,TGTGCCAGCAGCTTGTTTCAGGGACCTAACCTCTACAATGAGCAGTTCTTC
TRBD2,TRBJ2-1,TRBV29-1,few,CSGQLRTSAYNEQFF,TGCAGCGGCCAACTTCGGACTAGCGCCTACAATGAGCAGTTCTTC
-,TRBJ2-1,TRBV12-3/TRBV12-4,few,CASSPSISPTYNEQFF,TGTGCCAGCAGTCCATCTATCTCACCAACCTACAATGAGCAGTTCTTC
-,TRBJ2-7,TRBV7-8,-,CASSFDRRSYEQYF,TGTGCCAGCAGCTTTGACCGGCGCTCCTACGAGCAGTACTTC
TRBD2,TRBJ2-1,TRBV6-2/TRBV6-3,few,CASTNGLAGYNEQFF,TGTGCCAGCACCAATGGTCTAGCGGGATACAATGAGCAGTTCTTC
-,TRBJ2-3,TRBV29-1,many,CSAGEDTQYF,TGCAGCGCCGGGGAGGATACGCAGTATTTT
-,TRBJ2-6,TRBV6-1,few,CASSAMLGRRDSGANVLTF,TGTGCCAGCAGTGCGATGTTGGGACGGCGAGACTCTGGGGCCAACGTCCTGACTTTC
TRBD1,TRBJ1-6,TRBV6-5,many,CASSYARGNSPLHF,TGTGCCAGCAGTTACGCCAGGGGGAATTCACCCCTCCACTTT
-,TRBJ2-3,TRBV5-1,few,CASSFRAGLDTQYF,TGCGCCAGCAGCTTTCGAGCCGGACTTGATACGCAGTATTTT
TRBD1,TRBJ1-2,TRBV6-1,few,CASSLTGTGLLGYTF,TGTGCCAGCAGTCTTACCGGGACAGGGTTACTTGGCTACACCTTC
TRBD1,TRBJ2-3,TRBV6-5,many,CASSYSGTGIADTQYF,TGTGCCAGCAGTTATTCCGGGACAGGGATCGCAGATACGCAGTATTTT
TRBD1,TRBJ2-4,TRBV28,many,CASSTTGTDNIQYF,TGTGCCAGCAGCACTACCGGGACAGATAACATTCAGTACTTC
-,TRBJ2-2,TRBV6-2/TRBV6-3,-,CASTFPETGELFF,TGTGCCAGCACCTTTCCAGAGACCGGGGAGCTGTTTTTT
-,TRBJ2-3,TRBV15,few,CATSGGGTQYF,TGTGCCACCAGCGGTGGAGGTACGCAGTATTTT
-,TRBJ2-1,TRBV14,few,CASSPSWYEQFF,TGTGCCAGCAGCCCCAGTTGGTATGAGCAGTTCTTC
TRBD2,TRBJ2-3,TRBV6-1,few,CASSETSGDNTQYF,TGTGCCAGCAGTGAGACTAGCGGGGATAATACGCAGTATTTT
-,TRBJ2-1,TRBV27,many,CASSPGYEQFF,TGTGCCAGCAGCCCTGGGTATGAGCAGTTCTTC